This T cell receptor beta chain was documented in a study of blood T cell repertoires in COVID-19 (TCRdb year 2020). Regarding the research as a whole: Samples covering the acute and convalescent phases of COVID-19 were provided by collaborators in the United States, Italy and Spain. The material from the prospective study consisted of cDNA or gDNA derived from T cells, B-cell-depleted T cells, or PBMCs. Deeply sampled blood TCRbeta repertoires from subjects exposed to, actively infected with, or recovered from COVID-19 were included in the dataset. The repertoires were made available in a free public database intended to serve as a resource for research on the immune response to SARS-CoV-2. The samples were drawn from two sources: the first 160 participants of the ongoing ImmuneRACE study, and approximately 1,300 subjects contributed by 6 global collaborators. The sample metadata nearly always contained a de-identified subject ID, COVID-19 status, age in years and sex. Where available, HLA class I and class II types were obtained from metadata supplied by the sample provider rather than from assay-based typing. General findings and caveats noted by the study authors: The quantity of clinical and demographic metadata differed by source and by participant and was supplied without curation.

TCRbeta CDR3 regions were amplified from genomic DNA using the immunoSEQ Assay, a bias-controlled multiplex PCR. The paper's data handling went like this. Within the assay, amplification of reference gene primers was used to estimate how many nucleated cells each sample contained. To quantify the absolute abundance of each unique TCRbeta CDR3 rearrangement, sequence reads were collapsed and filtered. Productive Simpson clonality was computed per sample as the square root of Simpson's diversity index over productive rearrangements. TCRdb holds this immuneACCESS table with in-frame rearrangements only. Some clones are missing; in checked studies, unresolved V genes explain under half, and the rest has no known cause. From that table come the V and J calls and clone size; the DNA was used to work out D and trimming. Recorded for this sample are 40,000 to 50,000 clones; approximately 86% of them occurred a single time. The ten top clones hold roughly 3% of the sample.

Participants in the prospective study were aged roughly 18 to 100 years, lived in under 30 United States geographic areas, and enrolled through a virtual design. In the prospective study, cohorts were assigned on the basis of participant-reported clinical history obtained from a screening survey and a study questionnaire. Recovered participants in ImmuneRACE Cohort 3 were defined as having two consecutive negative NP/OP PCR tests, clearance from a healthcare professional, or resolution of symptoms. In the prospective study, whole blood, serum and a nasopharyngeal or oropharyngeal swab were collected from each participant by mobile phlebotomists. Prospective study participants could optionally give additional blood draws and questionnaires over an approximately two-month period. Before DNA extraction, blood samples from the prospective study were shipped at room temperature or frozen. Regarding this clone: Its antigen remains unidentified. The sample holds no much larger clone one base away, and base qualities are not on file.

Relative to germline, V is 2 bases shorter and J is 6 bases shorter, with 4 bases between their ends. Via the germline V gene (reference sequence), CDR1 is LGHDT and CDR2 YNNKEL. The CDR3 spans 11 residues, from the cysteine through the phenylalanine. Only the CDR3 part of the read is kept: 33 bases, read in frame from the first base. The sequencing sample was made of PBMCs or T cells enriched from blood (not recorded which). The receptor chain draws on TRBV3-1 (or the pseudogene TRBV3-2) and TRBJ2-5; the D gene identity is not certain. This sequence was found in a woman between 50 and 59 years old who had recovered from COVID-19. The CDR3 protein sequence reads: CASSQLQTQYF. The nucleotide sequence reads TGTGCCAGCAGCCAACTCCAGACCCAGTACTTC.